One sample yielded the 27 T cell receptor beta chains listed below, sequenced in a study of cytomegalovirus exposure and HLA in healthy donors. With 60 Vbeta and 13 Jbeta primers, the PCR was carried out. Clones were read by immunoSEQ multiplex PCR, and TCRdb kept only the in-frame ones, dropping some. This table holds 150,000 to 200,000 clones, around 87% found once. The sample taken for sequencing was PBMCs. These receptors all come from a woman under 30 in good health and CMV-seronegative.

The V and J genes are TRBV6-1 and TRBJ1-2, with D perhaps matching TRBD1 (5 bases). V was cut by 7 bases and J by 3 bases, with 18 bases left in between. Germline loops: CDR1 MNHNS, CDR2 SASEGT. This CDR3 comprises 15 residues. The CDR3 bases are TGTGCCAGCACCCCCGGGACGGGGGGGGACTATGGCTACACCTTC. It is translated as CASTPGTGGDYGYTF.

The chain combines TRBV6-5 with TRBJ2-1; D is possibly TRBD2 (5 bases). Looked up from germline, CDR1 is MNHEY and CDR2 is SVGAGI. The CDR3 is made up of 14 amino acids. Trimming shortened V by 7 bases and J by 7 bases, and 17 bases separated the two germline ends. The CDR3 nucleotides are TGTGCCAGCAACCCCCTCGGCGGCGGGAATGAGCAGTTCTTC. Amino acid sequence: CASNPLGGGNEQFF.

The gene calls are TRBV7-9 and TRBJ2-5; D is unresolved. The DNA matches TRBJ2-7 better at its end, which makes the J call doubtful. The V gene's germline CDR1 is SEHNR and CDR2 FQNEAQ (reference sequence). The CDR3 is 12 amino acids. The CDR3: CASSVTYYEQYF. The DNA of the CDR3 is TGTGCCAGCAGCGTTACGTATTACGAGCAGTACTTC.

This chain links TRBV5-4 with TRBJ2-1; no reliable D call. Germline loops: CDR1 SGHNT, CDR2 YYREEE (reference sequence). The CDR3 sequence is 14 residues long. Trimming stripped 0 bases from V and 5 bases from J, with 9 bases between. The DNA for the CDR3 is TGTGCCAGCAGCTTGGCCATCAGGAACAATGAGCAGTTCTTC. Amino acid sequence: CASSLAIRNNEQFF.

Turning to this clone: In the same sample, other DNA sequences code for this CDR3. This rearrangement joins TRBV18 to TRBJ1-1, with D perhaps matching TRBD1 (6 bases). Trimming removed 2 bases from V and 1 base from J, with 8 bases in between. The germline CDR1 and CDR2 sequences are KGHSH and LQKENI. CDR3 length: 14 residues. CDR3 nucleotide sequence: TGTGCCAGCTCACCAAGGACAGAGAACACTGAAGCTTTCTTT. This translates into CASSPRTENTEAFF.

This sequence joins TRBV11-2 and TRBJ2-2, with 10 bases aligning to TRBD2. V gave up 5 bases and J gave up 8 bases; unmatched junction bases: 14. Germline loops: CDR1 SGHAT, CDR2 FQNNGV. The CDR3 covers 17 residues. The DNA of the CDR3 is TGTGCCAGCAGCCCCGGCGGGCTAGCGGGAGTTGGAGGGGAGCTGTTTTTT. Encoded protein: CASSPGGLAGVGGELFF.

The chain links TRBV28 to TRBJ1-2; 10 positions agree with TRBD1. V trimming: 8 bases; J trimming: 4 bases; junction bases outside the gene matches: 16. CDR1 and CDR2 (germline): MDHEN, SYDVKM. The CDR3 consists of 17 residues. The CDR3: CASLTLTGGKIGYGYTF. CDR3 DNA: TGTGCCAGCCTGACGCTGACAGGGGGCAAAATTGGCTATGGCTACACCTTC.

The rearrangement joins TRBV6-1 to TRBJ1-2; D gene unclear. Trimming shortened V by 3 bases and J by 4 bases, and 6 bases separated the two germline ends. This CDR3 is 12 amino acids long. Per the germline V gene, CDR1 is MNHNS and CDR2 is SASEGT. Written as DNA, the CDR3 is TGTGCCAGCAGTGACTTAGTCTATGGCTACACCTTC. Translation: CASSDLVYGYTF.

The chain combines TRBV19 with TRBJ1-3; no definite D call. V was trimmed by 3 bases and J by 2 bases, leaving 8 bases between them. Germline V gives CDR1 LNHDA, CDR2 SQIVND (reference sequence). The CDR3 loop spans 14 amino acids. The CDR3 spells CASSIRATGNTIYF. Written as DNA, the CDR3 is TGTGCCAGTAGTATTAGAGCTACTGGAAACACCATATATTTT.

The chain is built from TRBV10-2 and TRBJ2-7; TRBD2 aligns across 10 bases. Unmatched junction bases numbered 6, after V lost 8 bases and J lost 2 bases. CDR1 WSHSY and CDR2 SAAADI come from the germline V gene. The CDR3 loop spans 14 amino acids. The CDR3 loop reads CASQGSGRAYEQYF. CDR3 in DNA: TGCGCCAGCCAGGGAAGCGGGAGGGCCTACGAGCAGTACTTC.

Note on this clone: This sample also contains other DNA sequences that code for the same CDR3. The chain employs TRBV5-4 and TRBJ1-1; no clear D gene. V gave up 0 bases and J gave up 1 base, with 4 bases separating them. The CDR3 totals 13 residues. Germline CDR1 is SGHNT and CDR2 is YYREEE (reference sequence). In nucleotides, the CDR3 is TGTGCCAGCAGCTTGGACAGGAACACTGAAGCTTTCTTT. Amino acids: CASSLDRNTEAFF.

The V call is TRBV4-1, the J call TRBJ1-4, with 10 bases that match TRBD1. From germline, CDR1 is MGHRA and CDR2 YSYEKL. The CDR3 is 19 amino acids. V lost 4 bases, J lost 5 bases, and 16 bases stayed unmatched. The CDR3 DNA reads as TGCGCCAGCAGCCCACGACAGGGGGCAATATTAGGGGCGAATGAAAAACTGTTTTTT. Amino acid sequence: CASSPRQGAILGANEKLFF.

This clone turned up a few times. This rearrangement joins TRBV25-1 to TRBJ2-3, with 9 bases fitting TRBD2. This CDR3 is built from 16 residues. CDR1 is MGHDK, CDR2 SYGVNS, per germline. V was pared by 1 base and J by 2 bases, with 4 bases of the junction left unmatched. The CDR3 coding sequence is TGTGCCAGCAGTGAATTGACTAGCGGCAACACAGATACGCAGTATTTT. Protein sequence: CASSELTSGNTDTQYF.

The V and J genes are TRBV19 and TRBJ1-1; D gene uncertain. The CDR3 contains 14 residues. V gave up 8 bases and J gave up 1 base, with 14 bases separating them. The germline CDR1 and CDR2 sequences are LNHDA and SQIVND (reference sequence). The CDR3 reads CASLETQKNTEAFF. The CDR3 bases are TGTGCCAGTTTAGAGACTCAAAAGAACACTGAAGCTTTCTTT.

The chain recombines TRBV5-1 with TRBJ2-5; TRBD1 aligns across 9 bases. The CDR3 length is 14 residues. The trim removed 3 bases at V and 3 bases at J, leaving 3 bases unmatched. The germline V gene has CDR1 SGHRS and CDR2 YFSETQ. CDR3 coding DNA: TGCGCCAGCAGCTGGGGGGACAGGGAAGAGACCCAGTACTTC. Residues: CASSWGDREETQYF.

The genes are TRBV9 and TRBJ2-7, with D possibly matching TRBD2 (6 bases). There are 14 residues in the CDR3. Looked up from germline, CDR1 is SGDLS and CDR2 is YYNGEE. Trimming removed 1 base from V and 6 bases from J, with 14 bases in between. This CDR3 reads CASSVMPSESEQYF. The CDR3 DNA reads as TGTGCCAGCAGCGTAATGCCTAGCGAGAGCGAGCAGTACTTC.

The chain joins TRBV5-4 to TRBJ2-5, with 12 bases identical to TRBD2. V shed 4 bases, J shed 5 bases, and the junction held 6 bases outside the gene matches. The CDR3 runs to 15 residues. Germline V CDR1 and CDR2: SGHNT, YYREEE (reference sequence). CDR3 nucleotides: TGTGCCAGCAGCGTGACTAGCGGGAGCAGGGAGACCCAGTACTTC. Translation gives CASSVTSGSRETQYF.

The CDR3 coding sequence is TGTGCCAGCAGTTACTCCAGGTCGGTTGGCACAGATACGCAGTATTTT. It codes for CASSYSRSVGTDTQYF. The rearrangement joins TRBV6-5 to TRBJ2-3; no clear D gene. V was trimmed by 0 bases and J by 1 base, leaving 11 bases between them. The CDR3 is made up of 16 amino acids. CDR1 and CDR2 (germline): MNHEY, SVGAGI.

On this clone itself: The conserved final phenylalanine or tryptophan is absent from the CDR3, which likely points to a read error. The DNA is left out, because the CDR3 cannot be placed on it with certainty; the CDR3 is given as TCRdb lists it. V gene TRBV1 combines with J gene TRBJ2-7; the table assigns TRBD2, which was not confirmed against the DNA. TRBV1 is labeled a pseudogene. The CDR3 is made up of 10 amino acids, end residues included. This chain's CDR3 is CTSTTGEAQL.

The chain joins TRBV19 to TRBJ1-1; TRBD1 agrees at 10 bases. J lost 5 bases, V lost 10 bases, and 7 bases had no gene match. CDR3 length equals 13 residues. Per germline, CDR1 LNHDA and CDR2 SQIVND (reference sequence). The CDR3 coding sequence is TGTGCCACCCGACAGGGGGCAAGGACTGAAGCTTTCTTT. Translation gives CATRQGARTEAFF.

V and J are TRBV10-3 and TRBJ1-2; D may be TRBD1 (5 bases). V lost 6 bases and J 1 base, leaving 12 bases between the germline ends. This CDR3 is 14 amino acids long. Germline V gene data show CDR1 as ENHRY and CDR2 as SYGVKD. The CDR3 sequence is CAIRAQEINYGYTF. For the CDR3, the DNA is TGTGCCATCAGGGCACAGGAAATTAACTATGGCTACACCTTC.

V gene TRBV5-1 combines with J gene TRBJ2-6, with 9 bases fitting TRBD1. Germline V gene lookup returns CDR1 SGHRS and CDR2 YFSETQ. This CDR3 is built from 18 residues. V lost 1 base and J lost 0; bases outside the gene matches: 5. The CDR3 reads CASSLRDRAISGANVLTF. For the CDR3, the DNA is TGCGCCAGCAGCTTGAGGGACAGGGCTATCTCTGGGGCCAACGTCCTGACTTTC. Together with reference TRBV5-1 and TRBJ2-6, the CDR3 gives the full variable domain: KAGVTQTPRYLIKTRGQQVTLSCSPISGHRSVSWYQQTPGQGLQFLFEYFSETQRNKGNFPGRFSGRQFSNSRSEMNVSTLELGDSALYLCASSLRDRAISGANVLTFGAGSRLTVL.

The chain links TRBV5-1 to TRBJ2-2, with 12 bases matching TRBD2. CDR1 SGHRS and CDR2 YFSETQ come from the germline V gene. CDR3 length equals 17 residues. V was pared by 4 bases and J by 4 bases, with 8 bases of the junction left unmatched. The CDR3 DNA sequence: TGCGCCAGCAGCCTGACTACTAGCGGGGGGATCACCGGGGAGCTGTTTTTT. Encoded protein: CASSLTTSGGITGELFF. Combining the CDR3 with reference TRBV5-1 and TRBJ2-2 gives the whole variable domain KAGVTQTPRYLIKTRGQQVTLSCSPISGHRSVSWYQQTPGQGLQFLFEYFSETQRNKGNFPGRFSGRQFSNSRSEMNVSTLELGDSALYLCASSLTTSGGITGELFFGEGSRLTVL.

V is TRBV7-2 and J is TRBJ1-5; D is uncertain. Trimming left V 2 bases short and J 4 bases short, with 6 bases between. Per the germline V gene, CDR1 is SGHTA and CDR2 is FQGNSA. The CDR3 runs to 13 residues. The CDR3 reads CASSLTENQPQHF. DNA of the CDR3: TGTGCCAGCAGCTTAACAGAGAATCAGCCCCAGCATTTT.

This chain connects TRBV19 to TRBJ1-1, with 8 bases fitting TRBD1. V shed 3 bases, J shed 4 bases, and the junction held 10 bases outside the gene matches. The germline V gene has CDR1 LNHDA and CDR2 SQIVND (reference sequence). This CDR3 comprises 16 residues. DNA for the CDR3: TGTGCCAGTAGTATCTGGGCAGGGGGCGAAATCACTGAAGCTTTCTTT. Translation gives CASSIWAGGEITEAFF.

This clone was observed once. The rearrangement joins TRBV19 to TRBJ2-7; D possibly corresponds to TRBD2 (6 bases). The CDR3 has 14 residues. The V end lost 5 bases, the J end lost 2 bases, and 13 bases lay between the germline ends. Germline CDR1 LNHDA, CDR2 SQIVND (reference sequence). DNA for the CDR3: TGTGCCAGTAGTTCGACCGGGACTCCCTACGAGCAGTACTTC. It codes for CASSSTGTPYEQYF.

The gene calls are TRBV6-5 and TRBJ1-2, with D uncertain. The CDR3 has 12 amino acids. Germline lookup yields CDR1 MNHEY and CDR2 SVGAGI. V was shortened by 6 bases and J by 7 bases, with 12 bases between the two germline ends. The CDR3 DNA reads as TGTGCCAGCAGCCGACAAGGTGGTGGCTACACCTTC. It translates to CASSRQGGGYTF.